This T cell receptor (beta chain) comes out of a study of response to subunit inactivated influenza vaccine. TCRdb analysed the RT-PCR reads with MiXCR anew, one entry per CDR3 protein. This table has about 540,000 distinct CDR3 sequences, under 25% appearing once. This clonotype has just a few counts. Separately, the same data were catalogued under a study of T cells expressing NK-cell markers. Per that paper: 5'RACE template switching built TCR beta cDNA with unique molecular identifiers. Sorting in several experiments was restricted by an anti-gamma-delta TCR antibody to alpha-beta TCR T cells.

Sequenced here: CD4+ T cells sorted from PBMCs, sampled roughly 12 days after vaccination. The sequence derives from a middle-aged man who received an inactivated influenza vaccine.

CDR3 DNA: TGTGCCAGCAGCCAGGCCGGAGCCAAAAACATTCAGTACTTC. Amino acid sequence: CASSQAGAKNIQYF. V usage is TRBV14 and J usage is TRBJ2-4; D remains unclear. Looked up from germline, CDR1 is SGHDN and CDR2 is FVKESK. This CDR3 is built from 14 residues. Trimming stripped 3 bases from V and 0 bases from J, with 6 bases between.